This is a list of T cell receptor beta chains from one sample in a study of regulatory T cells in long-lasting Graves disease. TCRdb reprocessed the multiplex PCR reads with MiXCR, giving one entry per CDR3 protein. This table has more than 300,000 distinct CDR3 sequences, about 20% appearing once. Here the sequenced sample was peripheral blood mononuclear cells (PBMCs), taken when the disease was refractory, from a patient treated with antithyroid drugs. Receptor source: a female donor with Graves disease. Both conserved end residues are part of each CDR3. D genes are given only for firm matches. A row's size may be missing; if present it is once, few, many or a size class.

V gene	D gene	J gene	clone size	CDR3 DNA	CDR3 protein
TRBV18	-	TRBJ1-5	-	TGTGCCAGCTCACCATCGGCAGCTCAGCCCCAGCATTTT	CASSPSAAQPQHF
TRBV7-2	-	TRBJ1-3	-	TGTGCCAGCAGCTTAGCAGGAGGCTCTGGAAACACCATATATTTT	CASSLAGGSGNTIYF
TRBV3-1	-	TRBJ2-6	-	TGTGCCAGCAGCTTGCCGGGCAGACTCTCTGGGGCCAACGTCCTGACTTTC	CASSLPGRLSGANVLTF
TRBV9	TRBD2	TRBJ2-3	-	TGTGCCAGCAGCCGGGGGGGGGCGGGTAGGTATTTT	CASSRGGAGRYF
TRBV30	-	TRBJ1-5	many	TGTGCCTGGAGTATGGGGATTGATCAGCCCCAGCATTTT	CAWSMGIDQPQHF
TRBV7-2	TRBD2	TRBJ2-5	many	TGTGCCAGCAGCTTTACGGGACTAGCGGGGGGCGGGGAGACCCAGTACTTC	CASSFTGLAGGGETQYF
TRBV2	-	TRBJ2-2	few	TGCGCCAGCAGCCAAGAAAGGGCACGTACGAACACCGGGGAGCTGTTTTTT	CASSQERARTNTGELFF
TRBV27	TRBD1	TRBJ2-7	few	TGTGCCAGCAAACCCTTGGACAGGGTGGTCTACGAGCAGTACTTC	CASKPLDRVVYEQYF
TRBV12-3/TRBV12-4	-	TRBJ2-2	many	TGTGCCAGTTACGGTCGGTCCACCGGGGAGCTGTTTTTT	CASYGRSTGELFF
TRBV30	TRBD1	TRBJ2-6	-	TGTGCCTGGGACAGGGGCTCTGGGGCCAACGTCCTGACTTTC	CAWDRGSGANVLTF
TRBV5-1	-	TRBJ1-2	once	TGCGCCAGCAGCTTGGATTCGGAGAACTATGGCTACACCTTC	CASSLDSENYGYTF
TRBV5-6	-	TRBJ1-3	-	TGTGCCAGCAGCTTGGTGGTGGGGAACTCTGGAAACACCATATATTTT	CASSLVVGNSGNTIYF
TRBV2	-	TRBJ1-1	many	TGTGCCAGCAGTGTGCTGGAGAACACTGAAGCTTTCTTT	CASSVLENTEAFF
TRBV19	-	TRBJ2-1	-	TGTGCCAGTAGTATCAATGGTTGGAGGGTCAATGAGCAGTTCTTC	CASSINGWRVNEQFF
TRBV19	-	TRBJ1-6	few	TGTGCCAGTAGTACGGGTATCAGTACTAATTCACCCCTCCACTTT	CASSTGISTNSPLHF
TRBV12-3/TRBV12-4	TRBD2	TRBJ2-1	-	TGTGCCAGCAGTTTAGGGATAGCGGGAGTCGCTGAGCAGTTCTTC	CASSLGIAGVAEQFF
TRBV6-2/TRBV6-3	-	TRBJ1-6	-	TGTGCCAGCAGTTACTCTTCGGCGCGGTGGCCTAGTTCACCCCTCCACTTT	CASSYSSARWPSSPLHF
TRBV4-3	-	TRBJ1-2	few	TGCGCCAGCAGCCAAGCGGGACGCAGCAACTATGGCTACACCTTC	CASSQAGRSNYGYTF
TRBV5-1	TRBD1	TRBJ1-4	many	TGCGCCAGCAGCTCCCACCGGGACAGGGGGCTTACTAATGAAAAACTGTTTTTT	CASSSHRDRGLTNEKLFF
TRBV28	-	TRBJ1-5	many	TGTGCCAGCAGTGCGGATTTGGGAGGCAATCAGCCCCAGCATTTT	CASSADLGGNQPQHF